Following are 25 T cell receptor beta chains from one sample sequenced in a study of CD8+CD57+ T cells in acquired aplastic anemia. Using genomic DNA as the template, TCR beta VDJ and CDR3 profiling was carried out. In TCRdb, the reads were re-called with MiXCR into one record per CDR3 protein. The top ten clones hold about 32% of a sample with about 110,000 distinct CDR3 sequences, about half of them seen once. Sequenced sample: sorted CD4+, CD8+, or CD8+CD57+ T cells (not recorded which) from PBMCs. The origin of the receptors is a human donor in good health, serving as a control.

The V gene is TRBV13, the J gene TRBJ1-1; tentatively, D is TRBD1 (5 bases). Germline lookup yields CDR1 PRHDT and CDR2 FYEKMQ (reference sequence). The CDR3 has 16 amino acids. V lost 1 base, J lost 1 base, and 13 bases lay in between. CDR3 DNA: TGTGCCAGCAGCTTAGCCGAGGGGCAGGGGAACACTGAAGCTTTCTTT. Amino acid sequence: CASSLAEGQGNTEAFF.

This chain uses TRBV7-7 with TRBJ2-5; D gene uncertain. CDR1 and CDR2 from the germline V gene are SSHAT and FNYEAQ (reference sequence). Deletions cut 5 bases from V and 1 base from J, with 8 bases between. The CDR3 is made up of 13 amino acids. Here the CDR3 DNA reads TGTGCCAGCAGCGGCAGGAGCCAAGAGACCCAGTACTTC. Protein sequence: CASSGRSQETQYF.

The chain carries TRBV10-3 and TRBJ2-3; D assignment may be TRBD1 or TRBD2 (5 bases each). The germline gives CDR1 ENHRY, CDR2 SYGVKD. The CDR3 covers 14 residues. Between the trimmed V and J ends, which lost 10 bases and 3 bases, there was a span of 17 bases. CDR3 sequence reads: CATRTPRGTDTQYF. CDR3 sequence (DNA): TGTGCCACTAGGACTCCGAGGGGTACAGATACGCAGTATTTT.

The chain carries TRBV2 and TRBJ2-7; 11 bases are a match to TRBD1. The V gene's germline CDR1 is SNHLY and CDR2 FYNNEI. The CDR3 runs 14 residues. Trimming took 7 bases from V and 4 from J; bases not matched to a gene: 6. CDR3 sequence: CASMRTGGGYEQYF. CDR3 DNA sequence: TGTGCCAGCATGAGGACAGGGGGCGGGTACGAGCAGTACTTC. Full variable domain (rest looked up from reference TRBV2 and TRBJ2-7): EPEVTQTPSHQVTQMGQEVILRCVPISNHLYFYWYRQILGQKVEFLVSFYNNEISEKSEIFDDQFSVERPDGSNFTLKIRSTKLEDSAMYFCASMRTGGGYEQYFGPGTRLTVT.

The chain employs TRBV11-1 and TRBJ2-1; 9 bases line up with TRBD1. CDR1 and CDR2 from the germline V gene are SGHAT and FQDESV (reference sequence). The J segment lost 6 bases and the V segment lost 5 bases, leaving 5 bases of the junction unmatched. This CDR3 is built from 14 residues. Here the CDR3 DNA reads TGTGCCAGCAGCACCGGGACAGGGCGCAATGAGCAGTTCTTC. Residues: CASSTGTGRNEQFF.

This clonotype has just a few counts. This chain connects TRBV27 to TRBJ1-1; no firm D call. This CDR3 region has 14 residues. Germline V lookup: CDR1 MNHEY, CDR2 SMNVEV (reference sequence). Trimming cost V 1 base and J 6 bases, with 12 bases left between them. CDR3 protein: CASSLYDTDSEAFF. The CDR3 nucleotides are TGTGCCAGCAGTTTATACGACACAGACTCTGAAGCTTTCTTT.

In this sample, this clonotype turned up a few times. For the CDR3, the DNA is TGCGCCAGCAGCCAACTAGCGGGGGGGCCCTACAATGAGCAGTTCTTC. Residues: CASSQLAGGPYNEQFF. The V gene is TRBV4-3, the J gene TRBJ2-1; 12 bases are a match to TRBD2. V dropped 2 bases and J dropped 2; count of bases not matched to a gene: 1. This CDR3 region has 16 residues. Germline lookup yields CDR1 LGHNA and CDR2 YSLEER.

The chain couples TRBV14 to TRBJ2-2, with 9 bases matching TRBD1. The trim removed 3 bases at V and 5 bases at J, leaving 7 bases unmatched. Germline lookup yields CDR1 SGHDN and CDR2 FVKESK. This CDR3 spans 16 amino acids. CDR3 in DNA: TGTGCCAGCAGCCACTATACAGGGGGCCGTACCGGGGAGCTGTTTTTT. This encodes CASSHYTGGRTGELFF.

About this clonotype itself: Its ends do not fully match the called genes, so a read error is possible. The chain recombines TRBV9 with TRBJ1-3; D unresolved. CDR3 size: 13 residues. Per germline, CDR1 SGDLS and CDR2 YYNGEE. The CDR3 protein is CASSEAEGNAIYF. CDR3 in DNA: TGTGCCAGCAGCGAGGCGGAGGGAAACGCCATATATTTT.

This clonotype showed up many times. In DNA form, the CDR3 reads TGCGCCAGCACCGGACAGGGGGCCTATGGCTACACCTTC. It is translated as CASTGQGAYGYTF. V usage is TRBV10-2 and J usage is TRBJ1-2; TRBD1 aligns across 11 bases. V shed 7 bases and J 4 bases; nucleotides not matched to a gene: 2. CDR3 size: 13 residues. CDR1 is WSHSY and CDR2 is SAAADI in the germline V gene.

As regards this clonotype: A much more abundant neighbour one base away suggests this may be a read error. CDR3 loop: CASSLLTQEHYF. The CDR3 nucleotides are TGTGCCAGCAGTCTACTGACACAGGAGCACTACTTC. The genes are TRBV6-2 or TRBV6-3 and TRBJ2-7; a possible D gene is TRBD1 (5 bases). The CDR3 has 12 residues. Germline V CDR1 and CDR2: MNHEY, SVGEGT.

The V call is TRBV9, the J call TRBJ2-3; 9 bases agree with TRBD2. Trimming took 3 bases from V and 4 from J; bases not matched to a gene: 6. The CDR3 extends over 15 amino acids. CDR1 SGDLS and CDR2 YYNGEE come from the germline V gene. The DNA for the CDR3 is TGTGCCAGCAGCGCTAGCGGGAACGCCCCAGATACGCAGTATTTT. Residues: CASSASGNAPDTQYF.

In regard to this clonotype: This clone may be a read error of a much larger clone one base away. The chain carries TRBV27 and TRBJ1-2; D may be TRBD1 (6 bases). Germline CDR1 is MNHEY and CDR2 is SMNVEV (reference sequence). CDR3 length: 15 amino acids. The CDR3 DNA is TGTGCCAGCGGTTTGGCAGGGGCGCTGTTTAAAGGCTACACCTTC. This encodes CASGLAGALFKGYTF.

This clonotype was detected many times. The rearrangement uses TRBV4-3 and TRBJ2-3; TRBD2 might be the D (6 bases). This CDR3 has 16 amino acids. The V end lost 0 bases, the J end lost 1 base, and 11 bases lay between the germline ends. The germline V gene encodes CDR1 LGHNA and CDR2 YSLEER. The CDR3 DNA follows: TGCGCCAGCAGCCAAGACGCTAGCGCGGGCACAGATACGCAGTATTTT. Its protein is CASSQDASAGTDTQYF.

There are many counts of this clonotype. V gene TRBV7-6 combines with J gene TRBJ2-7, with TRBD1 as a possible D gene (5 bases). V lost 1 base and J lost 0, with 7 bases in between. CDR1 and CDR2 from the germline V gene are SGHVS and FNYEAQ. This CDR3 spans 14 amino acids. In nucleotides, the CDR3 is TGTGCCAGCAGCTTAGTAGACAGCTCCTACGAGCAGTACTTC. Translation gives CASSLVDSSYEQYF.

The sample holds many counts of this clonotype. This chain uses TRBV7-2 with TRBJ2-7, with D uncertain. V was pared by 5 bases and J by 6 bases, with 11 bases between. The CDR3 totals 12 residues. Germline loops: CDR1 SGHTA, CDR2 FQGNSA. The CDR3 coding sequence is TGTGCCAGCAGCCCGTTCAATGGCGAGCAGTACTTC. This encodes CASSPFNGEQYF.

Regarding this clonotype: This may arise from a read error, as a much more abundant clone is one base away. The chain links TRBV6-5 to TRBJ2-3; TRBD1 aligns across 9 bases. The trim removed 5 bases at V and 3 bases at J, leaving 12 bases unmatched. Germline V gene data show CDR1 as MNHEY and CDR2 as SVGAGI. The CDR3 length is 17 residues. CDR3 protein: CASSHGGPGQGTDTQYF. The CDR3 coding sequence is TGTGCCAGCAGTCATGGGGGCCCAGGACAGGGGACAGATACGCAGTATTTT.

The chain joins TRBV29-1 to TRBJ2-1; D may match TRBD1 or TRBD2 (5 bases each). The CDR3 is 14 residues long. From germline, CDR1 is SQVTM and CDR2 ANQGSEA. The germline V and J ends were trimmed by 4 bases and 2 bases, with 12 bases remaining between them. CDR3 nucleotide sequence: TGCAGCGTTGCGGGACCCGTAGCCTACAATGAGCAGTTCTTC. Translating it yields CSVAGPVAYNEQFF.

The chain is built from TRBV27 and TRBJ2-5, with D possibly called TRBD1 or TRBD2 (5 bases each). This CDR3 comprises 15 residues. CDR1 is MNHEY and CDR2 is SMNVEV in the germline V gene (reference sequence). The ends were cut back, 5 bases at V and 2 bases at J, with 15 bases in the middle. CDR3: CASSLQGRRQETQYF. The CDR3 nucleotides read TGTGCCAGCAGTCTGCAGGGACGAAGGCAAGAGACCCAGTACTTC.

This clonotype appeared many times. The chain employs TRBV19 and TRBJ1-1; 8 bases are a match to TRBD1. The CDR3 has 12 amino acids. The ends lost 6 bases at V and 4 bases at J; junction bases unmatched: 1. Germline CDR1 is LNHDA and CDR2 is SQIVND (reference sequence). This chain's CDR3 is CASRQGATEAFF. The DNA of the CDR3 is TGTGCCAGTAGGCAGGGGGCCACTGAAGCTTTCTTT.

Concerning this clonotype: The final CDR3 position lacks the conserved phenylalanine or tryptophan, pointing to a likely read error. V usage is TRBV14 and J usage is TRBJ1-1; no clear D. The germline gives CDR1 SGHDN, CDR2 FVKESK. Trimming cost V 4 bases and J 0 bases, with 3 bases left between them. This CDR3 has 12 residues. The CDR3 DNA is TGTGCCAGCAGCCGTCTGAACACTGAAGCTTTCTCT. This codes for CASSRLNTEAFS.

This chain connects TRBV29-1 to TRBJ2-7, with TRBD1 identical over 8 bases. The CDR3 extends over 15 amino acids. The V gene end was trimmed by 7 bases and the J gene end by 2 bases; junction bases not matched to a gene: 13. The germline CDR1 and CDR2 sequences are SQVTM and ANQGSEA. In DNA form, the CDR3 reads TGCAGCGCACCACAGGGGGGACCCAAAACCTACGAGCAGTACTTC. It is translated as CSAPQGGPKTYEQYF.

This clonotype has more than one count but fewer than ten. This may come from a read error, since a much larger clone is one base off. The V call is TRBV6-5, the J call TRBJ1-5, with D possibly matching TRBD1 (5 bases). The germline V gene has CDR1 MNHEY and CDR2 SVGAGI. The CDR3 spans 15 residues. Trimming left V 0 bases short and J 9 bases short, with 15 bases between. As DNA, the CDR3 is TGTGCCAGCAGTTACTCCGCGGGGCAACCATGGCCCCAGCATTTT. Amino acid sequence: CASSYSAGQPWPQHF.

This clonotype has only a few counts. A much larger clone sits a single nucleotide away, making a read error possible. The chain employs TRBV9 and TRBJ1-1, with D unclear. CDR1 SGDLS and CDR2 YYNGEE come from the germline V gene. The CDR3 sequence is 14 residues long. V was cut by 3 bases and J by 4 bases, with 13 bases left in between. As DNA, the CDR3 is TGTGCCAGCAGCGGTGACGACGGGAGCACTGAAGCTTTCTTT. The encoded protein is CASSGDDGSTEAFF.

This clonotype was seen ten or more times. V gene TRBV7-3 combines with J gene TRBJ2-5; 11 bases are a match to TRBD2. Germline V CDR1 and CDR2: SGHTA, FQGTGA. The CDR3 covers 15 residues. V shed 6 bases and J 1 base; nucleotides not matched to a gene: 4. The CDR3 nucleotides are TGTGCCAGCAGTTCTAGCGGGGGGCTCCAAGAGACCCAGTACTTC. Its protein is CASSSSGGLQETQYF.